These 7 T cell receptor beta chains came from one sample sequenced in a study of Ad26.COV2.S vaccination and SARS-CoV-2 variants. Data came from immunoSEQ multiplex PCR; TCRdb stores just in-frame clones and leaves some out. The sample includes around 100,000 clones, around 82% of them seen just once. The sequenced sample was peripheral blood, obtained after recovery from COVID-19. These receptors originate from a human donor who had recovered from COVID-19.

This chain joins TRBV6-2 or TRBV6-3 and TRBJ1-1; D remains ambiguous. V gave up 3 bases and J gave up 5 bases, with 13 bases separating them. The germline V gene has CDR1 MNHEY and CDR2 SVGEGT. The length of the CDR3 is 14 residues. The DNA of the CDR3 is TGTGCCAGCAGTTATAGTGGATCCATAACTGAAGCTTTCTTT. Its translation is CASSYSGSITEAFF.

Only one count was recorded for this clone. V is TRBV19 and J is TRBJ2-2; TRBD1 is a possible D gene (5 bases). The germline V gene has CDR1 LNHDA and CDR2 SQIVND (reference sequence). V shed 1 base and J shed 6 bases, with 15 bases lying between them. The CDR3 sequence is 16 residues long. The chain's CDR3 is CASSIVAREGAGELFF. The CDR3 coding sequence is TGTGCCAGTAGTATAGTAGCCAGGGAAGGTGCCGGGGAGCTGTTTTTT.

This clone was seen many times. CDR3 amino acids: CASSPHELAGTYNEQFF. CDR3 bases: TGTGCCAGCAGCCCACACGAACTAGCGGGGACCTACAATGAGCAGTTCTTC. The chain uses TRBV7-3 and TRBJ2-1; 10 bases align to TRBD2. This CDR3 region has 17 residues. After removal of 5 bases from V and 2 bases from J, the junction contained 9 bases not matched to a gene. Germline V gene lookup returns CDR1 SGHTA and CDR2 FQGTGA.

This rearrangement joins TRBV10-2 to TRBJ1-1; TRBD1 is a possible D gene (5 bases). V was clipped by 6 bases and J by 1 base, with 18 bases between them. CDR1 and CDR2 from the germline V gene are WSHSY and SAAADI. The CDR3 sequence is 16 residues long. CDR3 nucleotide sequence: TGCGCCAGCAGCGACCGAGGGGCGCAGGGGAACACTGAAGCTTTCTTT. Translating it yields CASSDRGAQGNTEAFF.

This clone appeared a single time. The chain couples TRBV6-2 or TRBV6-3 to TRBJ1-3; D remains ambiguous. This CDR3 has 13 residues. V dropped 6 bases and J dropped 2 bases, with 8 bases sitting between them. Germline CDR1 MNHEY, CDR2 SVGEGT. This chain's CDR3 is CASSLDAGNTIYF. Written as DNA, the CDR3 is TGTGCCAGCAGCCTGGACGCTGGAAACACCATATATTTT.

J is TRBJ2-7 and V is TRBV7-2; D not certain. This CDR3 region has 15 residues. V was shortened by 5 bases and J by 2 bases, with 16 bases between the two germline ends. Germline CDR1 and CDR2: SGHTA and FQGNSA. CDR3 protein: CASSPEDVSPYEQYF. The CDR3 bases are TGTGCCAGCAGCCCTGAAGACGTATCACCCTACGAGCAGTACTTC.

As to this clone: The identical CDR3 is also encoded by other nucleotide sequences in the sample. The J gene is TRBJ2-3, the V gene TRBV11-3, with D unresolved. The germline CDR1 and CDR2 sequences are SGHNT and YENEEA. The V gene lost 1 base and the J gene lost 0 bases, with 5 bases spanning the gap. The CDR3 has 14 residues. CDR3 nucleotides: TGTGCCAGCAGCTTAGCGGCTAGCACAGATACGCAGTATTTT. It translates to CASSLAASTDTQYF.